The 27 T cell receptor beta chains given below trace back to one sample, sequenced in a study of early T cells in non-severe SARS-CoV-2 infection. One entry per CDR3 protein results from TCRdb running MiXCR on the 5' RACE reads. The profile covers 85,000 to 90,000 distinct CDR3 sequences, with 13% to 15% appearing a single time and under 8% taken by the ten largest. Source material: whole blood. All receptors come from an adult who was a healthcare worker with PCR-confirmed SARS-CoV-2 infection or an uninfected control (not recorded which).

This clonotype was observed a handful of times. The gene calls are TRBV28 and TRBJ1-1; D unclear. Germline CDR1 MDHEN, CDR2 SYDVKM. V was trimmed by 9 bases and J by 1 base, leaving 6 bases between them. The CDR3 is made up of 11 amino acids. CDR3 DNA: TGTGCCAGTGATTCGAACACTGAAGCTTTCTTT. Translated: CASDSNTEAFF.

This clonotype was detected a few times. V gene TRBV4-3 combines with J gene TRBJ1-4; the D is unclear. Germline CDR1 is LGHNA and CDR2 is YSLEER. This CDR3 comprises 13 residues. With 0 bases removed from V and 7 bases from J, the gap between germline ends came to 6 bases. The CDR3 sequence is CASSQDFSEKLFF. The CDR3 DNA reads TGCGCCAGCAGCCAAGACTTCAGTGAAAAACTGTTTTTT.

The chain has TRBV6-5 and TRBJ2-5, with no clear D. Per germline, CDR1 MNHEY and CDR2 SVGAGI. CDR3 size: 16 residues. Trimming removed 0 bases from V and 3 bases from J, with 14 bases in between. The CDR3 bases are TGTGCCAGCAGTTACTCGCTTCGTAACCCGGAAGAGACCCAGTACTTC. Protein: CASSYSLRNPEETQYF.

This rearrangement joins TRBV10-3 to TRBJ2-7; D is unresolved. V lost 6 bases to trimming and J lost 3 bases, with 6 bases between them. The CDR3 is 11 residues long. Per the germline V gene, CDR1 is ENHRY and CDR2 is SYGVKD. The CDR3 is CAISPDYEQYF. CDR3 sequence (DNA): TGTGCCATCAGCCCCGACTACGAGCAGTACTTC.

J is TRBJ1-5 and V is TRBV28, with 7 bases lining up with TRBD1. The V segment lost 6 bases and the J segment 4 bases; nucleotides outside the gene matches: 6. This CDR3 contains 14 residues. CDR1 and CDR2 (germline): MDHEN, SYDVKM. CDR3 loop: CASSTGTANQPQHF. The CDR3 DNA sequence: TGTGCCAGCAGCACTGGGACAGCGAATCAGCCCCAGCATTTT.

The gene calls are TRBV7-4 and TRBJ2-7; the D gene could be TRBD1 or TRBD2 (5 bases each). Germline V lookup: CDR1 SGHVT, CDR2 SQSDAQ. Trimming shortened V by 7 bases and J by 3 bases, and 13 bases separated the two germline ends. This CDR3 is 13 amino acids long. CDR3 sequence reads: CASTRDGFYEQYF. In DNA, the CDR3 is TGTGCCAGCACCAGGGACGGCTTCTACGAGCAGTACTTC. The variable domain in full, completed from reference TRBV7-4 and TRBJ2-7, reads GAGVSQSPRYKVAKRGRDVALRCDSISGHVTLYWYRQTLGQGSEVLTYSQSDAQRDKSGRPSGRFSAERPERSVSTLKIQRTEQGDSAVYLCASTRDGFYEQYFGPGTRLTVT.

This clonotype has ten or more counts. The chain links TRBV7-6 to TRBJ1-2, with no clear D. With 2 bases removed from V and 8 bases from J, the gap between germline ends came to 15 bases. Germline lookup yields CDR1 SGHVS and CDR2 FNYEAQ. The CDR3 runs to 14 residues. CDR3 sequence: CASSLREGREGYTF. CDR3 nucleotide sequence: TGTGCCAGCAGCTTAAGGGAGGGCCGAGAGGGCTACACCTTC.

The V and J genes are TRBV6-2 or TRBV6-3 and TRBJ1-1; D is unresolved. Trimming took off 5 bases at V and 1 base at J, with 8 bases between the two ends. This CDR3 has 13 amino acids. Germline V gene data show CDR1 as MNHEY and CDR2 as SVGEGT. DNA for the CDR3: TGTGCCAGCAGTGAGGCAGGGAACACTGAAGCTTTCTTT. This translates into CASSEAGNTEAFF.

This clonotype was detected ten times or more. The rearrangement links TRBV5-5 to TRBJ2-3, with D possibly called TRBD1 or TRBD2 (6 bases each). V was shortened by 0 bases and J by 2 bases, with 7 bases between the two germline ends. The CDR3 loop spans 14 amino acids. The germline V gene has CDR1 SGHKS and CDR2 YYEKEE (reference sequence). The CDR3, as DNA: TGTGCCAGCAGCTTGGGGGGGGCCACAGATACGCAGTATTTT. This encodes CASSLGGATDTQYF.

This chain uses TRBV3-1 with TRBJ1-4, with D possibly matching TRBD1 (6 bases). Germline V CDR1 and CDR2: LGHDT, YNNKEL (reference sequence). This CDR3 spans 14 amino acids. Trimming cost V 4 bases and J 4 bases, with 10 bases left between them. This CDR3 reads CASSPRTVNEKLFF. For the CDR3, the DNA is TGTGCCAGCAGCCCCCGGACAGTTAATGAAAAACTGTTTTTT.

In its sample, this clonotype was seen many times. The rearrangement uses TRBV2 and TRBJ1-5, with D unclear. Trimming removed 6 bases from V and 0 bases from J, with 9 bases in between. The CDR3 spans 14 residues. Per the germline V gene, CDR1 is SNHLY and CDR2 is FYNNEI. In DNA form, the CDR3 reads TGTGCCAGCAGGGAACAGCATAGCAATCAGCCCCAGCATTTT. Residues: CASREQHSNQPQHF.

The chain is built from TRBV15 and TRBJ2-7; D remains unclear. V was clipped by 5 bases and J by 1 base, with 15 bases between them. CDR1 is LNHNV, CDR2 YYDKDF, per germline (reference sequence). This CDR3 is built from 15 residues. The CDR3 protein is CATSASPDQSYEQYF. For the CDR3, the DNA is TGTGCCACCAGCGCTTCCCCTGATCAGTCCTACGAGCAGTACTTC.

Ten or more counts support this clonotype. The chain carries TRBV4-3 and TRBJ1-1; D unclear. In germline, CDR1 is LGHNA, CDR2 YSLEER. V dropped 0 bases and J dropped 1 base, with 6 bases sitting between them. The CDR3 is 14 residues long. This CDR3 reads CASSQDFANTEAFF. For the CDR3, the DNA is TGCGCCAGCAGCCAAGATTTTGCGAACACTGAAGCTTTCTTT.

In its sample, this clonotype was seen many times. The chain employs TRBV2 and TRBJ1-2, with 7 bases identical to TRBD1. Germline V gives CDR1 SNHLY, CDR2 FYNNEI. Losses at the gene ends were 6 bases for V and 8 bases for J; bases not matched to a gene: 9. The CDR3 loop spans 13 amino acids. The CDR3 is CASSVDRGPGYTF. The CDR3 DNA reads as TGTGCCAGCAGCGTGGATAGGGGGCCAGGCTACACCTTC.

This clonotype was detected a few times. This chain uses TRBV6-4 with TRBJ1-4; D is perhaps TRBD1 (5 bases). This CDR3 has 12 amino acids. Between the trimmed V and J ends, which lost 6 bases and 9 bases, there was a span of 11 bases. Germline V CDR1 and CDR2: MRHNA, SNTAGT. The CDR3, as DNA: TGTGCCAGCAGCGCGGGGGGTCAAAAACTGTTTTTT. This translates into CASSAGGQKLFF.

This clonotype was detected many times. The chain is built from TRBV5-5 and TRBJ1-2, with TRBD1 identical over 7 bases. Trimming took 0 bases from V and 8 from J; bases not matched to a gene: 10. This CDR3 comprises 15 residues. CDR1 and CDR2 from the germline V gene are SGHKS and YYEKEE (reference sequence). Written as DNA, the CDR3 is TGTGCCAGCAGCTTGGGGGGCCGACAGGGTGGCGGCTACACCTTC. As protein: CASSLGGRQGGGYTF.

CDR3 loop: CATTGGPYNEQFF. DNA for the CDR3: TGTGCCACCACCGGGGGGCCCTACAATGAGCAGTTCTTC. The genes are TRBV18 and TRBJ2-1; a weak D match, TRBD2 (7 bases). There are 13 residues in the CDR3. Germline CDR1 reads KGHSH; CDR2 reads LQKENI. V lost 10 bases and J 2 bases, leaving 12 bases between the germline ends. Drawing the rest from reference TRBV18 and TRBJ2-1, the complete variable domain is NAGVMQNPRHLVRRRGQEARLRCSPMKGHSHVYWYRQLPEEGLKFMVYLQKENIIDESGMPKERFSAEFPKEGPSILRIQQVVRGDSAAYFCATTGGPYNEQFFGPGTRLTVL.

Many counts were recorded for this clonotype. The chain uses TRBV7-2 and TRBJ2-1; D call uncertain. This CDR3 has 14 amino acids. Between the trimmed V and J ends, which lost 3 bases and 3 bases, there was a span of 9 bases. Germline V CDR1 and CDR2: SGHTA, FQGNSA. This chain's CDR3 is CASSFDSYYNEQFF. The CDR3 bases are TGTGCCAGCAGCTTTGACTCCTACTACAATGAGCAGTTCTTC.

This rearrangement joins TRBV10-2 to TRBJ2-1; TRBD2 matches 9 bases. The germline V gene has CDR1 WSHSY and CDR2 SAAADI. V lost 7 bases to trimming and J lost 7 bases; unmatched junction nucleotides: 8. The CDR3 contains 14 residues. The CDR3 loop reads CASTSGGRGNEQFF. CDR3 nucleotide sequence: TGCGCCAGCACCAGCGGGGGGCGGGGAAATGAGCAGTTCTTC.

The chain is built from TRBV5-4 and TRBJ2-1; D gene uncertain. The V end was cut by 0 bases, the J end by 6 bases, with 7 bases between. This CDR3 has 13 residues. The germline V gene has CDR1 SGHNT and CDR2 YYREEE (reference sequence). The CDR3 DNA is TGTGCCAGCAGCTTGGCCGGGTCCAATGAGCAGTTCTTC. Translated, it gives CASSLAGSNEQFF.

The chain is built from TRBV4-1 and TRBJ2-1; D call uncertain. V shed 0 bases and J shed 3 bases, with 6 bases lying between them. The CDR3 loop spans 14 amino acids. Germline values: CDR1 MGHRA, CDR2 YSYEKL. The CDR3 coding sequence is TGCGCCAGCAGCCAAGAAGGAAACTACAATGAGCAGTTCTTC. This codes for CASSQEGNYNEQFF.

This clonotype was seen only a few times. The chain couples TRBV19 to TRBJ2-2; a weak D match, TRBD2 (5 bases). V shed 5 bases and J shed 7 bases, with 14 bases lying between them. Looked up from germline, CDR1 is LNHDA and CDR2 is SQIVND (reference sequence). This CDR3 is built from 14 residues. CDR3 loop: CASSPLRGLGELFF. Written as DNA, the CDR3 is TGTGCCAGTAGTCCTCTGCGTGGACTCGGGGAGCTGTTTTTT.

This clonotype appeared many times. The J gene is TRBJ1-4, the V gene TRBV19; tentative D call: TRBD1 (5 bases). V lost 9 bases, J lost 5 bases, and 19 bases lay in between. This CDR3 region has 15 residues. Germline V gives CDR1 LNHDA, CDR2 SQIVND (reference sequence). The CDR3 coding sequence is TGTGCCAGCCGAACAGGTGGGCAGGGAAATGAAAAACTGTTTTTT. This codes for CASRTGGQGNEKLFF.

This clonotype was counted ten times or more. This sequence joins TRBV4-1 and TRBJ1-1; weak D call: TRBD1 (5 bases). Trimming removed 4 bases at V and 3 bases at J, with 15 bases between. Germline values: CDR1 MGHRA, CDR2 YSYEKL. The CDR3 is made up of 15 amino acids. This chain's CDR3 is CASSRGPSGDTEAFF. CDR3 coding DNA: TGCGCCAGCAGCCGAGGACCGTCGGGGGACACTGAAGCTTTCTTT.

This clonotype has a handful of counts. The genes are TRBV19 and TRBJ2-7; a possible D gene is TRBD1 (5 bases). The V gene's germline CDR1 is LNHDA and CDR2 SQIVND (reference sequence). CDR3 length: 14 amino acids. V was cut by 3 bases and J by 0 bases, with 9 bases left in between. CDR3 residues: CASSITGNSYEQYF. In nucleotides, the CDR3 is TGTGCCAGTAGTATCACAGGTAACTCCTACGAGCAGTACTTC.

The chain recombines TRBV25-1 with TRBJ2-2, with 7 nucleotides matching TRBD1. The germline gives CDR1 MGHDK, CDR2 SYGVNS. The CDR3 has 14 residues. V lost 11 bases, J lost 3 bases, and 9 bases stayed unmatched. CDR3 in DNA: TGTGCCGTCAGTGACAGGGTAGACACCGGGGAGCTGTTTTTT. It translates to CAVSDRVDTGELFF.

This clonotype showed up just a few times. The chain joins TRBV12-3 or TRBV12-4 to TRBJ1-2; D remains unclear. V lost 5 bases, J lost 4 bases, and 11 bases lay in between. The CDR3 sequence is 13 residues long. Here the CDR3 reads CASSKMSSYGYTF. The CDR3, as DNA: TGTGCCAGCAGTAAGATGTCTTCCTATGGCTACACCTTC.